This T cell receptor beta chain appears in the sequencing data of a study of blood T cell repertoires in COVID-19. V lost 5 bases, J lost 4 bases, and 14 bases lay in between. This CDR3 spans 14 amino acids. Per germline, CDR1 LGHDT and CDR2 YNNKEL (reference sequence). The table came from immunoSEQ multiplex PCR; TCRdb's copy has only in-frame clones and leaves some out. The sample carries more than 350,000 clones, roughly 84% recorded once. Sequenced sample: PBMCs or T cells enriched from blood (not recorded which). The sequence derives from a woman aged 18 to 35 who had been exposed to COVID-19. V is TRBV3-1 (or the pseudogene TRBV3-2) and J is TRBJ1-2; D may be TRBD1 (5 bases). The DNA for the CDR3 is TGTGCCAGCAGCTACCTAGGGGATTCCTATGGCTACACCTTC. Its protein is CASSYLGDSYGYTF.